This is a list of T cell receptor beta chains from one sample in a study of metastatic and nonmetastatic thyroid tumors. TCRdb ran MiXCR on the PCR reads. This sample yields 35,000 to 50,000 clones, of which 4% are seen a single time; 7.5% to 10% belongs to the top ten. Sequencing input: blood. These receptors all come from a female donor with papillary thyroid cancer or a benign thyroid nodule (not recorded which). Some clones in this sample may be carry-over from other donors' samples. Both conserved end residues are part of each CDR3. Fields, in order: D gene, clone size, J gene, V gene, CDR3 DNA, CDR3 protein. D genes are given only for firm matches. Clone size appears in some rows only: once, few, many, or a class for an expanded clone.

D: NA; size: many; J: TRBJ1-2; V: TRBV4-1; DNA: TGCGCCAGCAGCCAAGGGGGGGCCCCCGCTAACTATGGCTACACCTTC; CDR3: CASSQGGAPANYGYTF
D: NA; size: NA; J: TRBJ1-5; V: TRBV6-2/TRBV6-3; DNA: TGTGCCAGCAGTGCGAGGGGGGGGCGGGTAAGCAATCAGCCCCAGCATTTT; CDR3: CASSARGGRVSNQPQHF
D: NA; size: many; J: TRBJ2-7; V: TRBV28; DNA: TGTGCCAGCAACCTTAGGACTCACTACGAGCAGTACTTC; CDR3: CASNLRTHYEQYF
D: NA; size: few; J: TRBJ1-2; V: TRBV27; DNA: TGTGCCAGCAGTCCCGGGACGGGAGCTAACTATGGCTACACCTTC; CDR3: CASSPGTGANYGYTF
D: TRBD2; size: NA; J: TRBJ2-3; V: TRBV20-1; DNA: TGCAGTGCTCCCCAGCGGGAGAGTTCAGATACGCAGTATTTT; CDR3: CSAPQRESSDTQYF
D: TRBD2; size: many; J: TRBJ2-5; V: TRBV20-1; DNA: TGCAGTGCTAGGTCGCCTAGCGGGAGGGTAGAGACCCAGTACTTC; CDR3: CSARSPSGRVETQYF
D: NA; size: many; J: TRBJ2-1; V: TRBV4-1; DNA: TGCGCCAGCAGCCACTACAATGAGCAGTTCTTC; CDR3: CASSHYNEQFF
D: TRBD1; size: NA; J: TRBJ1-2; V: TRBV12-3/TRBV12-4; DNA: TGTGCCAGCAGACGTAACTCCGGACAGGGGAGATATGGCTACACCTTC; CDR3: CASRRNSGQGRYGYTF
D: NA; size: many; J: TRBJ2-7; V: TRBV11-3; DNA: TGTGCCAGCAGCCCCGGGTCCACCTACGAGCAGTACTTC; CDR3: CASSPGSTYEQYF
D: TRBD2; size: NA; J: TRBJ2-3; V: TRBV20-1; DNA: TGCAGTGCTAGAGGATGGACTAGCGGGAGGGCACAAACAGATACGCAGTATTTT; CDR3: CSARGWTSGRAQTDTQYF
D: NA; size: many; J: TRBJ1-4; V: TRBV20-1; DNA: TGCAGTGCTAGAGTCCGGCGAGATGAAAAACTGTTTTTT; CDR3: CSARVRRDEKLFF
D: NA; size: many; J: TRBJ1-1; V: TRBV20-1; DNA: TGCAGTGCCGGACAGAGAGGGACTGAAGCTTTCTTT; CDR3: CSAGQRGTEAFF
D: NA; size: few; J: TRBJ1-2; V: TRBV24-1; DNA: TGTGCCACCAATGCAGGATCTAACTATGGCTACACCTTC; CDR3: CATNAGSNYGYTF
D: TRBD2; size: many; J: TRBJ2-7; V: TRBV5-4; DNA: TGTGCCAGCAGCTTGGTTGGTAGCGGGGCCCTCTCCTACGAGCAGTACTTC; CDR3: CASSLVGSGALSYEQYF
D: TRBD1; size: many; J: TRBJ2-1; V: TRBV3-1; DNA: TGTGCCAGCAGCAGTTCCGGGACAGGGGGGGATGAGCAGTTCTTC; CDR3: CASSSSGTGGDEQFF
D: TRBD2; size: many; J: TRBJ2-7; V: TRBV7-3; DNA: TGTGCCAGCAGCTCCTTTAATGAGCAGGGACTAGGCCACGAGCAGTACTTC; CDR3: CASSSFNEQGLGHEQYF
D: NA; size: many; J: TRBJ2-7; V: TRBV5-1; DNA: TGCGCCAGCAGCTTGGACGAGGCGGGTTACGAGCAGTACTTC; CDR3: CASSLDEAGYEQYF
D: NA; size: NA; J: TRBJ1-5; V: TRBV15; DNA: TGTGCCACAAGCAGAGATCGGGCCACAAATCAGCCCCAGCATTTT; CDR3: CATSRDRATNQPQHF
D: TRBD1; size: many; J: TRBJ2-3; V: TRBV24-1; DNA: TGTGCCACCAGTGAGTTCCGGGACAGGGTCCCAGATACGCAGTATTTT; CDR3: CATSEFRDRVPDTQYF
D: TRBD2; size: many; J: TRBJ2-1; V: TRBV27; DNA: TGTGCCAGCAGACTTAGCGGGAGCTCCTACAATGAGCAGTTCTTC; CDR3: CASRLSGSSYNEQFF
D: NA; size: many; J: TRBJ1-5; V: TRBV7-2; DNA: TGTGCCAGCAGTAAAGGGACGGAGAGCAATCAGCCCCAGCATTTT; CDR3: CASSKGTESNQPQHF
D: NA; size: many; J: TRBJ2-3; V: TRBV27; DNA: TGTGCCAGCAGTCCCCAAACTGTTGGGATTTTCACAGATACGCAGTATTTT; CDR3: CASSPQTVGIFTDTQYF
D: TRBD2; size: many; J: TRBJ2-2; V: TRBV5-1; DNA: TGCGCCAGCAGCCCGACTAGCGGTACCGGGGAGCTGTTTTTT; CDR3: CASSPTSGTGELFF
D: TRBD1; size: many; J: TRBJ2-1; V: TRBV2; DNA: TGTGCCAGCAGTGAAACCCTTGCGACAGGGTATTTCTTC; CDR3: CASSETLATGYFF
D: NA; size: NA; J: TRBJ1-1; V: TRBV14; DNA: TGTGCCAGCTCCCAAAGCAGGAGAGAGGCTTTCTTT; CDR3: CASSQSRREAFF
D: NA; size: many; J: TRBJ2-5; V: TRBV5-8; DNA: TGTGCCAGCAGCCATGGACTTGGGGAGACCCAGTACTTC; CDR3: CASSHGLGETQYF
D: TRBD2; size: many; J: TRBJ2-3; V: TRBV19; DNA: TGTGCCAGTAGTCCCCGGGGGGTCAGGGTAACAGATACGCAGTATTTT; CDR3: CASSPRGVRVTDTQYF
D: TRBD2; size: NA; J: TRBJ2-7; V: TRBV12-3/TRBV12-4; DNA: TGTGCCACCAGAACCGGGACTACCTACGAGCAGTACTTC; CDR3: CATRTGTTYEQYF
D: NA; size: many; J: TRBJ2-7; V: TRBV5-4; DNA: TGTGCCAGCAGCTTGGGACTTACATACGAGCAGTACTTC; CDR3: CASSLGLTYEQYF
D: NA; size: many; J: TRBJ2-7; V: TRBV11-3; DNA: TGTGCCAGCAGCCCCCGAAATCACGGGGCGTCCTACGAGCAGTACTTC; CDR3: CASSPRNHGASYEQYF
D: NA; size: many; J: TRBJ2-3; V: TRBV12-3/TRBV12-4; DNA: TGTGCCAGCAGTCTCTCGGGGTCGGCAGATACGCAGTATTTT; CDR3: CASSLSGSADTQYF